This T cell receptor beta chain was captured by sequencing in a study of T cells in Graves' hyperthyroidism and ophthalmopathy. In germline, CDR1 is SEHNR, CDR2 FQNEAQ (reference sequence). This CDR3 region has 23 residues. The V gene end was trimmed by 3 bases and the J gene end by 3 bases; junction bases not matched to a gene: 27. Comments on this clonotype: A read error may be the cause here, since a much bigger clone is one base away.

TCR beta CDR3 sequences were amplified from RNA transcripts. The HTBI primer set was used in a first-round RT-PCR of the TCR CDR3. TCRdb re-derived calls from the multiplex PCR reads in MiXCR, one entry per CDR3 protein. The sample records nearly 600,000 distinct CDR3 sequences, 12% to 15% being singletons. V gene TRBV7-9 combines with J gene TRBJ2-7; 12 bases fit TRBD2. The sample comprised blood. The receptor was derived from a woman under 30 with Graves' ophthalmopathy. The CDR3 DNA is TGTGCCAGCAGCTTTCCCCTAGCGGGAGGGTCAGCAGCTGAGCGAGGCCCTCTCTACGAGCAGTACTTC. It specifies CASSFPLAGGSAAERGPLYEQYF. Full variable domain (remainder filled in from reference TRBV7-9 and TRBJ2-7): DTGVSQNPRHKITKRGQNVTFRCDPISEHNRLYWYRQTLGQGPEFLTYFQNEAQLEKSRLLSDRFSAERPKGSFSTLEIQRTEQGDSAMYLCASSFPLAGGSAAERGPLYEQYFGPGTRLTVT.